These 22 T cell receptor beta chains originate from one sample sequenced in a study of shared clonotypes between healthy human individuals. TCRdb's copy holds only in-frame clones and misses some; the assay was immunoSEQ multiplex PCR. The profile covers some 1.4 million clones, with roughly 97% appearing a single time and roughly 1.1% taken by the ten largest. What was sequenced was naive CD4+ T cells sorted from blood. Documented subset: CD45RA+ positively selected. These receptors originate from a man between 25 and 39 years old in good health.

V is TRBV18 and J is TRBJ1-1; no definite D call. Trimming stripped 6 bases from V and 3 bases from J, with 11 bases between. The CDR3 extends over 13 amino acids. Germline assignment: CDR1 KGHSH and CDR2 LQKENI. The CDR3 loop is CASSQIRDTEAFF. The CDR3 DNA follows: TGTGCCAGCTCCCAAATAAGGGACACTGAAGCTTTCTTT.

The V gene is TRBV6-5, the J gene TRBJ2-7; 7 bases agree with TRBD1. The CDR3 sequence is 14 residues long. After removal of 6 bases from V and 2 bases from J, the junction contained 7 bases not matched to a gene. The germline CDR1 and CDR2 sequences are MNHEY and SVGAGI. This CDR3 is CASRPGTAAYEQYF. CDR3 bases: TGTGCCAGCAGGCCCGGGACAGCCGCCTACGAGCAGTACTTC.

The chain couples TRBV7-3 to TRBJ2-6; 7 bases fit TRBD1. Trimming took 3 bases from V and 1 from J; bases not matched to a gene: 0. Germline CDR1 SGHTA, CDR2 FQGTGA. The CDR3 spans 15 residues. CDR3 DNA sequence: TGTGCCAGCAGCTTGACAGGGTCTGGGGCCAACGTCCTGACTTTC. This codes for CASSLTGSGANVLTF.

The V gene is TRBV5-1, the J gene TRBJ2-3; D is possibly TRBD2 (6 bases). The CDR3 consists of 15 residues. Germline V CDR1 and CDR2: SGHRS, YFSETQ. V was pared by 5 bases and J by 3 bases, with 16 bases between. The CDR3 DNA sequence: TGCGCCAGCAGTCCTCGGGGAGGAATGACAGATACGCAGTATTTT. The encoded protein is CASSPRGGMTDTQYF.

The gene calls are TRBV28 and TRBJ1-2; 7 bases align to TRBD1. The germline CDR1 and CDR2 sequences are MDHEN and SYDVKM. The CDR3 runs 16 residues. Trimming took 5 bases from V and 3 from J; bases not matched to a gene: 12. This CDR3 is CASSIIGTVIHYGYTF. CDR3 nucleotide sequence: TGTGCCAGCAGTATTATCGGGACAGTTATACACTATGGCTACACCTTC.

The CDR3 loop is CASTETGPTGELFF. CDR3 bases: TGTGCCAGCACAGAAACAGGTCCCACCGGGGAGCTGTTTTTT. The chain couples TRBV2 to TRBJ2-2, with a possible D match to TRBD1 (5 bases). Trimming took off 7 bases at V and 4 bases at J, with 13 bases between the two ends. CDR3 length: 14 residues. Germline V gene data show CDR1 as SNHLY and CDR2 as FYNNEI.

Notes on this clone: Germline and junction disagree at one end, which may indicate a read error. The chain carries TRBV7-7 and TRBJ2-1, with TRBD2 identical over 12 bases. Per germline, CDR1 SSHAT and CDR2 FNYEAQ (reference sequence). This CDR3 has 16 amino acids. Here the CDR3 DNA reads TGTGCTAGCAGCTTAGTCCTAGCGGGAGGGCACAATGAGCAGTTCTTC. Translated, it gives CASSLVLAGGHNEQFF.

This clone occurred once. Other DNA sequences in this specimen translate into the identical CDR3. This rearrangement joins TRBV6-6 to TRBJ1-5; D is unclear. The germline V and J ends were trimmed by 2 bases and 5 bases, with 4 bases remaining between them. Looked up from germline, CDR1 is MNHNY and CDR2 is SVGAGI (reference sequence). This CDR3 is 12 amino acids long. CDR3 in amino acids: CASSYRDQPQHF. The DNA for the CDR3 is TGTGCCAGCAGTTACAGGGATCAGCCCCAGCATTTT.

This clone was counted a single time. The CDR3 spells CASSYGQSSYEQYF. The CDR3 nucleotides are TGTGCCAGTAGTTATGGACAGAGCTCCTACGAGCAGTACTTC. This sequence joins TRBV19 and TRBJ2-7, with D perhaps TRBD1 (6 bases). Germline values: CDR1 LNHDA, CDR2 SQIVND (reference sequence). V lost 5 bases and J 0 bases, leaving 11 bases between the germline ends. This CDR3 comprises 14 residues.

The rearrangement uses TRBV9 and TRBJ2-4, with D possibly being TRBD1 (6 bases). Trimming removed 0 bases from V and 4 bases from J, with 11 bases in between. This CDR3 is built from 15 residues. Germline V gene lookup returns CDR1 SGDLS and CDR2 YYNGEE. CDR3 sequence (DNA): TGTGCCAGCAGCGTAGCTGGACAGTTAAAAAACATTCAGTACTTC. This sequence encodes CASSVAGQLKNIQYF.

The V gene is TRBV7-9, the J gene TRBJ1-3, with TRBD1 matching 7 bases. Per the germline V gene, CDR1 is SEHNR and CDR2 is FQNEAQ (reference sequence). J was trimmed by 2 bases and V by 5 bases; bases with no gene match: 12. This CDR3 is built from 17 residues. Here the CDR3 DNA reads TGTGCCAGCAGCCTCTACCTGGCGGGACAGACTGGAAACACCATATATTTT. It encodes CASSLYLAGQTGNTIYF.

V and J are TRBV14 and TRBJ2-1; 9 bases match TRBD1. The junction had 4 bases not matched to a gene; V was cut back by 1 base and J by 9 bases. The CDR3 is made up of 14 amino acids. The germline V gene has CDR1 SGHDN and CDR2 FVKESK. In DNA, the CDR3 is TGTGCCAGCAGCCAAGTACAGGGGGCCGGTGAGCAGTTCTTC. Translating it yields CASSQVQGAGEQFF.

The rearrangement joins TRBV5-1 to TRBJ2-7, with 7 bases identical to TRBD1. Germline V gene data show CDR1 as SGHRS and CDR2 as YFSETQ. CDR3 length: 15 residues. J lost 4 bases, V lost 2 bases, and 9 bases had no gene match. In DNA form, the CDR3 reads TGCGCCAGCAGCTTCGGGTGGACAGGTAATTACGAGCAGTACTTC. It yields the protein CASSFGWTGNYEQYF.

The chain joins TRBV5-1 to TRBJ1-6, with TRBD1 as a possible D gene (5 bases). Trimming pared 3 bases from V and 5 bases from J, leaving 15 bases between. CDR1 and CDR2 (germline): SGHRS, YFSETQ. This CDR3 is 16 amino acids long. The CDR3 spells CASSWDGRVNNSPLHF. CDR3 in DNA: TGCGCCAGCAGCTGGGACGGACGGGTAAATAATTCACCCCTCCACTTT.

The CDR3 sequence: CASSEQTVSSYEQYF. CDR3 nucleotide sequence: TGTGCCAGCAGCGAACAGACAGTGAGCTCCTACGAGCAGTACTTC. The V and J genes are TRBV14 and TRBJ2-7; weak D call: TRBD1 (5 bases). V lost 5 bases and J 0 bases, leaving 14 bases between the germline ends. Germline V lookup: CDR1 SGHDN, CDR2 FVKESK. The CDR3 sequence is 15 residues long. The full variable domain, in which reference TRBV14 and TRBJ2-7 provide the parts outside the CDR3, is EAGVTQFPSHSVIEKGQTVTLRCDPISGHDNLYWYRRVMGKEIKFLLHFVKESKQDESGMPNNRFLAERTGGTYSTLKVQPAELEDSGVYFCASSEQTVSSYEQYFGPGTRLTVT.

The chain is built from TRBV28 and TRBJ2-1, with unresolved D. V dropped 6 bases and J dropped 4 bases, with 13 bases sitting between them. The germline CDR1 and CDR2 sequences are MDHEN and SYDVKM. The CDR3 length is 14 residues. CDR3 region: CASRAAEPYNEQFF. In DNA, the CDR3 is TGTGCCAGCAGAGCCGCGGAGCCGTACAATGAGCAGTTCTTC.

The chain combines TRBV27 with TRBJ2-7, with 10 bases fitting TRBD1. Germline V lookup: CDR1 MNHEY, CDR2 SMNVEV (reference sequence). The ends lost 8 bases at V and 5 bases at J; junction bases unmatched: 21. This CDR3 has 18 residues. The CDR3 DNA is TGTGCCAGCGGAAGTTTGAAACTGGACAGGGGGGAAGGGAACGAGCAGTACTTC. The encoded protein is CASGSLKLDRGEGNEQYF.

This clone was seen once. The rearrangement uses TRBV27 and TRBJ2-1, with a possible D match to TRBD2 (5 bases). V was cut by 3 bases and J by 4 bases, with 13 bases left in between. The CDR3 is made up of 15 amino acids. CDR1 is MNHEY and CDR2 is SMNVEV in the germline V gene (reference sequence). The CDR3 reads CASSFGRVDYNEQFF. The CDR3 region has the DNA TGTGCCAGCAGTTTCGGGCGGGTCGATTACAATGAGCAGTTCTTC.

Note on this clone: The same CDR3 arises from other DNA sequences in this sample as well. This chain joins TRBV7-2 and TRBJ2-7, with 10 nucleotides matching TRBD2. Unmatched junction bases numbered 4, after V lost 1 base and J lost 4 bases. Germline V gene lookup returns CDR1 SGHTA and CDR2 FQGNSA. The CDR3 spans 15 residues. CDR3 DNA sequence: TGTGCCAGCAGCTTAGAGGGGACTAGCGTTTACGAGCAGTACTTC. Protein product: CASSLEGTSVYEQYF.

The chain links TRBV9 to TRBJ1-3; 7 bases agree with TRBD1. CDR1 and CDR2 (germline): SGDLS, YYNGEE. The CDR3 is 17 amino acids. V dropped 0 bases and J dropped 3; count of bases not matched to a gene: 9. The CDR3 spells CASSVDGEGAYGNTIYF. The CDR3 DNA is TGTGCCAGCAGCGTAGATGGGGAGGGGGCTTATGGAAACACCATATATTTT.

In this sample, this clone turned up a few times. The CDR3 spells CASSIAAGVDYGYTF. CDR3 DNA: TGTGCCAGTAGTATAGCTGCAGGGGTCGACTATGGCTACACCTTC. The rearrangement uses TRBV19 and TRBJ1-2, with TRBD1 as a possible D gene (6 bases). V was cut by 1 base and J by 3 bases, with 12 bases left in between. The CDR3 has 15 amino acids. The germline gives CDR1 LNHDA, CDR2 SQIVND (reference sequence).

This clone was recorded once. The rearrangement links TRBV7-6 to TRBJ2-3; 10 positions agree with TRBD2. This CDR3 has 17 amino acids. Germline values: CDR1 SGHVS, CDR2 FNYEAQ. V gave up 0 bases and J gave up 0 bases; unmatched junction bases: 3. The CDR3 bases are TGTGCCAGCAGCTTAGCTCTAGCGGGAGCTAGCACAGATACGCAGTATTTT. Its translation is CASSLALAGASTDTQYF.